The T cell receptor (beta chain) described here comes from a study of cytomegalovirus exposure and HLA in healthy donors. Findings of the study overall: Most TCR beta V segments were productive about 87% or about 30% of the time in an earlier analysis.

The PCR used 60 Vbeta and 13 Jbeta primers. As processed by the authors: Unique TCR beta chains numbered around 80 million in a later analysis, with about 11 million shared. Assay used: immunoSEQ multiplex PCR; TCRdb lists only in-frame clones, some missing. V, J and clone size derive from that table, while D and trimming were established from the DNA sequence. Here the sample spans under 200,000 clones, over 60% being singletons. For this clone: Its antigen is not known.

V trimming: 4 bases; J trimming: 6 bases; junction bases outside the gene matches: 0. CDR3 length equals 12 residues. Germline CDR1 reads LNHDA; CDR2 reads SQIVND (reference sequence). Input material: PBMCs. The chain carries TRBV19 and TRBJ1-5; 7 nucleotides line up with TRBD1. The clonotype comes from a man aged 35 to 55 in good health and CMV-seronegative. CDR3 sequence reads: CASSTGGQPQHF. CDR3 nucleotide sequence: TGTGCCAGTAGTACAGGGGGTCAGCCCCAGCATTTT. Variable domain in full (rest from reference TRBV19 and TRBJ1-5): DGGITQSPKYLFRKEGQNVTLSCEQNLNHDAMYWYRQDPGQGLRLIYYSQIVNDFQKGDIAEGYSVSREKKESFPLTVTSAQKNPTAFYLCASSTGGQPQHFGDGTRLSIL.